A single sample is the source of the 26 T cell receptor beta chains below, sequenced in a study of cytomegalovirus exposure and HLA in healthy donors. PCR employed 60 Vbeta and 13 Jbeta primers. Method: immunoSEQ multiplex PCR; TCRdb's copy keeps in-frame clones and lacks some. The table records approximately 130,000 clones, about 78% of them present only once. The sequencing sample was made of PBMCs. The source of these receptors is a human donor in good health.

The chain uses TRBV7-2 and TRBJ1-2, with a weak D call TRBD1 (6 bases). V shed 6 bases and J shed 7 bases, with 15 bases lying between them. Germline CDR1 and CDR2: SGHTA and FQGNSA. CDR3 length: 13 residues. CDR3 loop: CASREAGAGGYTF. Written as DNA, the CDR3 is TGTGCCAGCAGAGAGGCGGGGGCAGGTGGCTACACCTTC. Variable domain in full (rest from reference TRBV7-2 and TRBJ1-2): GAGVSQSPSNKVTEKGKDVELRCDPISGHTALYWYRQSLGQGLEFLIYFQGNSAPDKSGLPSDRFSAERTGGSVSTLTIQRTQQEDSAVYLCASREAGAGGYTFGSGTRLTVV.

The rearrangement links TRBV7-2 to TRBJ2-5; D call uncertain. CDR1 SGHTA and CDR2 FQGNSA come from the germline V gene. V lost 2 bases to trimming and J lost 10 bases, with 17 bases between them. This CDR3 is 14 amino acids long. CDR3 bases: TGTGCCAGCAGCTTATCTTACAAAACAGAGTACCAGTACTTC. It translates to CASSLSYKTEYQYF.

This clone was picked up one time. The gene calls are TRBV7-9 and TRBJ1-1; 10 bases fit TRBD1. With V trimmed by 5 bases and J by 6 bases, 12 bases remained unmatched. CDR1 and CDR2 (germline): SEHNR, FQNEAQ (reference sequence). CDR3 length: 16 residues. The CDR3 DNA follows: TGTGCCAGCAGCCACACGGGACAGGGGTACGCGGCTGAAGCTTTCTTT. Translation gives CASSHTGQGYAAEAFF. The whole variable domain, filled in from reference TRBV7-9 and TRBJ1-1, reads DTGVSQNPRHKITKRGQNVTFRCDPISEHNRLYWYRQTLGQGPEFLTYFQNEAQLEKSRLLSDRFSAERPKGSFSTLEIQRTEQGDSAMYLCASSHTGQGYAAEAFFGQGTRLTVV.

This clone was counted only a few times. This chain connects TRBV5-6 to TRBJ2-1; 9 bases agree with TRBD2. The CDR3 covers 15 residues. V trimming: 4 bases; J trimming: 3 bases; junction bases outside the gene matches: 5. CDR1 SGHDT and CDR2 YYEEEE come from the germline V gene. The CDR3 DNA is TGTGCCAGCAGCGGCGGACTAGCGAACTACAATGAGCAGTTCTTC. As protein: CASSGGLANYNEQFF.

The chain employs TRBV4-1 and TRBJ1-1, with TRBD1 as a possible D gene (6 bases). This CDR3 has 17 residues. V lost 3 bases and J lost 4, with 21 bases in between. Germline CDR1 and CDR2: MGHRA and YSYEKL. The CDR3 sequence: CASSHTPVGHTSTEAFF. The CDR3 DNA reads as TGCGCCAGCAGCCATACACCCGTGGGACATACGAGCACTGAAGCTTTCTTT.

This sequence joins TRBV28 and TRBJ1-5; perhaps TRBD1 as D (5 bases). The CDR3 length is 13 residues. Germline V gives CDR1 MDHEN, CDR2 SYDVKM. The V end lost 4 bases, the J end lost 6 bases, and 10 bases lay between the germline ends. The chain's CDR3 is CASSSGTVQPQHF. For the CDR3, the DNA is TGTGCCAGCAGTTCGGGGACTGTTCAGCCCCAGCATTTT.

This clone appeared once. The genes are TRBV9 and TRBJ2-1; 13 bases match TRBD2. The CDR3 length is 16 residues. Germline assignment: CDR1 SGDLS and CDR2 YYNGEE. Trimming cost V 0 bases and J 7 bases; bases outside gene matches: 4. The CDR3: CASSVAPLAGGNEQFF. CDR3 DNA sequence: TGTGCCAGCAGCGTAGCCCCACTAGCGGGAGGGAATGAGCAGTTCTTC.

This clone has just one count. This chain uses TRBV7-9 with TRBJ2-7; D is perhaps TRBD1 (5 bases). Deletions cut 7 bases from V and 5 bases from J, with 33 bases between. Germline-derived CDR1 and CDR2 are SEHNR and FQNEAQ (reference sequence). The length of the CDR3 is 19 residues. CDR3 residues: CASTPGSKPGAGPPHEQYF. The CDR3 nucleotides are TGTGCCAGCACCCCTGGCTCAAAACCGGGCGCAGGGCCGCCCCACGAGCAGTACTTC.

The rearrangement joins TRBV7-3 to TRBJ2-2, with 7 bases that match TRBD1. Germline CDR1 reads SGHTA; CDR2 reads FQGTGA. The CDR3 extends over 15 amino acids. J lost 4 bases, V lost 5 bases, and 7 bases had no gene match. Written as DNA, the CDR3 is TGTGCCAGCAGCCAGACAGGGTCGGGCACCGGGGAGCTGTTTTTT. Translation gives CASSQTGSGTGELFF.

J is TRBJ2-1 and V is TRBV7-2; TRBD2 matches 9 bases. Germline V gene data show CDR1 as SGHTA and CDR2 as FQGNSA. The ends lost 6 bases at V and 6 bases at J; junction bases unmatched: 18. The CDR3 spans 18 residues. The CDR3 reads CASSRTREGTIRGNEQFF. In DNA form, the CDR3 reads TGTGCCAGCAGTAGGACGCGGGAGGGGACCATCCGGGGCAATGAGCAGTTCTTC.

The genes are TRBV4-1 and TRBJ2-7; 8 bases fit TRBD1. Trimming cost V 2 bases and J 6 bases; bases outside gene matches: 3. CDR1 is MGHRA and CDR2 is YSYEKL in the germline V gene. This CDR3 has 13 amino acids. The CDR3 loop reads CASSQRTGREQYF. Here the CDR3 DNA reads TGCGCCAGCAGCCAACGGACAGGGCGCGAGCAGTACTTC.

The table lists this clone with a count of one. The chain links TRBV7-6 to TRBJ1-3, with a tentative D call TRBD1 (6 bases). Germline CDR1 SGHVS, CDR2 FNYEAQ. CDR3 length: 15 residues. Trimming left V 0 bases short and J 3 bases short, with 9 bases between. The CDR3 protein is CASSLAGTLGNTIYF. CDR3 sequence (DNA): TGTGCCAGCAGCTTAGCCGGGACACTTGGAAACACCATATATTTT.

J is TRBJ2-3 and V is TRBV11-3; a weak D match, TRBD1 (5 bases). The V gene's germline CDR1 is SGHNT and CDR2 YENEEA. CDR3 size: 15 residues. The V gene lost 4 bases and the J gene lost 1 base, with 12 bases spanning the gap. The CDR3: CASSSGILGTDTQYF. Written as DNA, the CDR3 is TGTGCCAGCAGCTCAGGGATATTGGGCACAGATACGCAGTATTTT.

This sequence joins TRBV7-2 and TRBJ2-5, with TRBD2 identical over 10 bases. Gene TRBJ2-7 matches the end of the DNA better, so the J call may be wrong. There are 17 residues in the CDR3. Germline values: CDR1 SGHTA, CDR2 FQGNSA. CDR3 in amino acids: CASSSNRGAGGSYEQYF. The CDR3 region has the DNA TGTGCCAGCAGCTCAAACAGGGGAGCGGGAGGGTCCTACGAGCAGTACTTC.

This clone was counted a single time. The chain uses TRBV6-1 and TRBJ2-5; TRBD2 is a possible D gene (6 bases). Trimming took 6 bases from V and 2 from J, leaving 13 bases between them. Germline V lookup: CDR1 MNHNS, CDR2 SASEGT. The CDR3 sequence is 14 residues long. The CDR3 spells CASSLWGVQETQYF. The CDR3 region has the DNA TGTGCCAGCAGCCTATGGGGGGTTCAAGAGACCCAGTACTTC.

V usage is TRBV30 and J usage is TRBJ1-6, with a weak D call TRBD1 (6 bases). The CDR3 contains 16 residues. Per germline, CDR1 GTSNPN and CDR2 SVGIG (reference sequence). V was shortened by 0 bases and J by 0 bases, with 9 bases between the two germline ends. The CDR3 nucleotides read TGTGCCTGGAGTGTAAGGGGGGGCTCCTATAATTCACCCCTCCACTTT. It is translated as CAWSVRGGSYNSPLHF.

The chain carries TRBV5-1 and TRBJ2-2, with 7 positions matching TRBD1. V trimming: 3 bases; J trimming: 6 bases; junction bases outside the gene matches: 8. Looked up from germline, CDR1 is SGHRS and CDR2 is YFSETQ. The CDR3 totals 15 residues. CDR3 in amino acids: CASSSRQGPSGELFF. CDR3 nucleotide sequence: TGCGCCAGCAGCTCGAGACAGGGACCCTCCGGGGAGCTGTTTTTT.

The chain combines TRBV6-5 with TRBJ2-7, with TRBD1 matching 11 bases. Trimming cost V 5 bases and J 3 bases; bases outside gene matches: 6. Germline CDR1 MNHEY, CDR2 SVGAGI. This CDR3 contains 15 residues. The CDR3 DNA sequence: TGTGCCAGCAGTCTAGCCGGGACAGGGGGCTACGAGCAGTACTTC. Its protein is CASSLAGTGGYEQYF.

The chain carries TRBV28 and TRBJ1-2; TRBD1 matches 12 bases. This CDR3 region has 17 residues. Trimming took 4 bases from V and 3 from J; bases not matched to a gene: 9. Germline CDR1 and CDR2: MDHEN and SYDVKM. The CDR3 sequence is CASSSTGTGGIDYGYTF. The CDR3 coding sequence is TGTGCCAGCAGTTCGACCGGGACAGGGGGCATAGACTATGGCTACACCTTC.

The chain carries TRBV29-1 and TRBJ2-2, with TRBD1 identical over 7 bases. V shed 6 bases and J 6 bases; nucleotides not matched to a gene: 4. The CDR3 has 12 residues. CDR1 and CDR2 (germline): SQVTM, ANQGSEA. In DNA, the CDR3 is TGCAGCGTCCGGACAGGTCCCGGGGAGCTGTTTTTT. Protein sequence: CSVRTGPGELFF.

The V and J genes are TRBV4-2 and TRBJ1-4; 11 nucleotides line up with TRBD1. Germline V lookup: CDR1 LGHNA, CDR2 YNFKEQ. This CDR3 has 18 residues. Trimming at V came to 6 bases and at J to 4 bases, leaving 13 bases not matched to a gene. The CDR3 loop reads CASRKISGQGVDNEKLFF. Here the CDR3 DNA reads TGTGCCAGCAGGAAAATTTCGGGACAGGGGGTAGATAATGAAAAACTGTTTTTT.

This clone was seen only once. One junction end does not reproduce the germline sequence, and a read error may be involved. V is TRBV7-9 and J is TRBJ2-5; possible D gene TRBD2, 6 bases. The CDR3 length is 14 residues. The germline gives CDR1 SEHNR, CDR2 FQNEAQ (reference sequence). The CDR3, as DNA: TGTTCCAGCAGCTTCAGCGGGTACCAAGAGACCCAGTACTTC. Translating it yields CSSSFSGYQETQYF.

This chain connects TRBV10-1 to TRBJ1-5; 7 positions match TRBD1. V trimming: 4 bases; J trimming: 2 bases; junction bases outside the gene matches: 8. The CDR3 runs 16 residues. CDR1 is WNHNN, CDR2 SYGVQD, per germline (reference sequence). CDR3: CASSGPQGSGNQPQHF. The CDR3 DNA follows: TGCGCCAGCAGTGGTCCACAGGGGAGCGGCAATCAGCCCCAGCATTTT.

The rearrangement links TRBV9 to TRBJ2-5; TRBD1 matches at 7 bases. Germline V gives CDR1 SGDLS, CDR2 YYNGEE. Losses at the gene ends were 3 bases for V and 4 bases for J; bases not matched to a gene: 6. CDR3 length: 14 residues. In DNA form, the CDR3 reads TGTGCCAGCAGCGCCACAGGGGTGACAGAGACCCAGTACTTC. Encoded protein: CASSATGVTETQYF.

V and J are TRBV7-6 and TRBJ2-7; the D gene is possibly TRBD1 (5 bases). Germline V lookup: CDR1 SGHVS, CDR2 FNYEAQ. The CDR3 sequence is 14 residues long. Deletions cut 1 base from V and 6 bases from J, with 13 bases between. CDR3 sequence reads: CASSLEGVPSEQYF. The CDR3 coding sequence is TGTGCCAGCAGCTTAGAAGGGGTTCCTTCCGAGCAGTACTTC. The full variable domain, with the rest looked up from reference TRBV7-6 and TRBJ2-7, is GAGVSQSPRYKVTKRGQDVALRCDPISGHVSLYWYRQALGQGPEFLTYFNYEAQQDKSGLPNDRFSAERPEGSISTLTIQRTEQRDSAMYRCASSLEGVPSEQYFGPGTRLTVT.

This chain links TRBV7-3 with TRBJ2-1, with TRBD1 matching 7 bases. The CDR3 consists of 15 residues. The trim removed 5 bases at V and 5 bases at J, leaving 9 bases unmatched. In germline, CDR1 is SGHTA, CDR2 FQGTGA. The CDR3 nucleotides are TGTGCCAGCAGCCTCAGCTGGACAGGCAACAATGAGCAGTTCTTC. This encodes CASSLSWTGNNEQFF. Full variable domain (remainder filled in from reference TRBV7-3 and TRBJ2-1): GAGVSQTPSNKVTEKGKYVELRCDPISGHTALYWYRQSLGQGPEFLIYFQGTGAADDSGLPNDRFFAVRPEGSVSTLKIQRTERGDSAVYLCASSLSWTGNNEQFFGPGTRLTVL.